A single sample gave rise to the 30 T cell receptor beta chains below, sequenced in a study of breast tumors, draining lymph nodes, adjacent tissues (dated by TCRdb to the mid-2010s). Lymph node samples were obtained from the axillary draining lymph nodes of breast cancer patients. Library preparation used multiplex PCR. Sequencing instrument: Illumina HiSeq 2000. The public sequencing data were trimmed at Q25 with fastp and processed into clonotypes with MiXCR by TCRdb, which kept only in-frame beta chains. All rows with the same CDR3 protein become a single entry with the most common DNA and genes. The sample records under 250,000 distinct CDR3 sequences, about 30% of which are singletons. The top ten constitute around 1.5% of the sample. Specimen: axillary lymph node tissue. Receptors were obtained from a female donor with breast cancer. Some clones in this sample may be carry-over from other donors' samples.

The rearrangement links TRBV5-6 to TRBJ2-1; possible D gene TRBD1, 5 bases. V lost 4 bases and J lost 4, with 18 bases in between. This CDR3 region has 16 residues. From germline, CDR1 is SGHDT and CDR2 YYEEEE. This chain's CDR3 is CASSRDSAIYYNEQFF. DNA for the CDR3: TGTGCCAGCAGCCGAGACAGCGCGATATATTACAATGAGCAGTTCTTC.

This clonotype has ten or more counts. The rearrangement uses TRBV15 and TRBJ2-1; D uncertain. The CDR3 covers 15 residues. V was shortened by 5 bases and J by 0 bases, with 11 bases between the two germline ends. CDR1 is LNHNV and CDR2 is YYDKDF in the germline V gene (reference sequence). This chain's CDR3 is CATSGRRASYNEQFF. CDR3 DNA sequence: TGTGCCACCAGCGGACGACGGGCCTCCTACAATGAGCAGTTCTTC.

Comments on this clonotype: Its ends do not fully match the called genes, so a read error is possible. The chain employs TRBV9 and TRBJ2-5; TRBD2 agrees at 12 bases. The CDR3 extends over 20 amino acids. Germline values: CDR1 SGDLS, CDR2 YYNGEE. CDR3 protein: CASGAEGTSGPLSYQEPQYF. CDR3 DNA: TGTGCCAGCGGCGCCGAAGGGACTAGCGGGCCATTATCGTACCAAGAGCCCCAGTACTTC.

In its sample, this clonotype was seen many times. The rearrangement joins TRBV20-1 to TRBJ2-2, with D unresolved. Germline V gene data show CDR1 as DFQATT and CDR2 as SNEGSKA (reference sequence). This CDR3 contains 16 residues. With 3 bases removed from V and 5 bases from J, the gap between germline ends came to 19 bases. CDR3 coding DNA: TGCAGTGCTAGTGACTGGTTGGGCGGTAGTACCGGGGAGCTGTTTTTT. It specifies CSASDWLGGSTGELFF.

This clonotype came up many times. V usage is TRBV20-1 and J usage is TRBJ2-7; TRBD2 aligns across 9 bases. Germline V gene sequence: CDR1 DFQATT, CDR2 SNEGSKA (reference sequence). J lost 3 bases, V lost 7 bases, and 19 bases had no gene match. This CDR3 is 17 amino acids long. In nucleotides, the CDR3 is TGCAGTGTCTCCCGCCCCCGCGGGCTAGCGGGGCACTACGAGCAGTACTTC. Translation: CSVSRPRGLAGHYEQYF.

This clonotype came up many times. The genes are TRBV9 and TRBJ2-2; no reliable D call. This CDR3 contains 11 residues. Trimming cost V 4 bases and J 6 bases, with 4 bases left between them. From germline, CDR1 is SGDLS and CDR2 YYNGEE. DNA of the CDR3: TGTGCCAGCAGCAAGTCCGGGGAGCTGTTTTTT. The encoded protein is CASSKSGELFF.

In this sample, this clonotype turned up many times. The chain employs TRBV28 and TRBJ1-4; D is possibly TRBD1 (5 bases). CDR3 length: 15 amino acids. Trimming pared 5 bases from V and 10 bases from J, leaving 20 bases between. The germline CDR1 and CDR2 sequences are MDHEN and SYDVKM. CDR3 DNA sequence: TGTGCCAGCAGTCCCCTGACGGGGGAAGGCGGAAAACTGTTTTTT. It translates to CASSPLTGEGGKLFF.

The chain links TRBV20-1 to TRBJ2-4; 10 nucleotides align to TRBD1. V lost 6 bases to trimming and J lost 11 bases; unmatched junction nucleotides: 13. Germline CDR1 and CDR2: DFQATT and SNEGSKA (reference sequence). This CDR3 has 14 residues. CDR3 sequence reads: CSAPGQGSTTVQYF. CDR3 bases: TGCAGTGCCCCGGGACAGGGGTCCACGACGGTTCAGTACTTC.

The chain employs TRBV29-1 and TRBJ2-3; 8 nucleotides match TRBD2. Losses at the gene ends were 0 bases for V and 1 base for J; bases not matched to a gene: 6. From germline, CDR1 is SQVTM and CDR2 ANQGSEA. The CDR3 is made up of 16 amino acids. CDR3 in amino acids: CSVEDRTSGRTDTQYF. The CDR3 DNA sequence: TGCAGCGTTGAAGATAGAACTAGCGGACGCACAGATACGCAGTATTTT.

CDR3 protein: CSAQGGAVANQPQHF. DNA of the CDR3: TGCAGTGCTCAGGGGGGGGCAGTTGCAAATCAGCCCCAGCATTTT. This rearrangement joins TRBV20-1 to TRBJ1-5; 7 positions match TRBD1. The length of the CDR3 is 15 residues. Germline V gives CDR1 DFQATT, CDR2 SNEGSKA (reference sequence). V was pared by 5 bases and J by 4 bases, with 11 bases of the junction left unmatched.

This clonotype was seen at least ten times. The J gene is TRBJ2-1, the V gene TRBV20-1; possibly TRBD2 for D (6 bases). Germline V lookup: CDR1 DFQATT, CDR2 SNEGSKA (reference sequence). V lost 5 bases, J lost 14 bases, and 13 bases lay in between. The length of the CDR3 is 10 residues. The CDR3 sequence: CSAPGGCEFF. In nucleotides, the CDR3 is TGCAGTGCTCCCGGAGGGTGTGAGTTCTTC.

This clonotype has at least ten counts. The DNA of the CDR3 is TGTGCCAGCAGGGGCGCCTATGGCTACACCTTC. Translating it yields CASRGAYGYTF. The chain has TRBV6-4 and TRBJ1-2; D not certain. This CDR3 region has 11 residues. Trimming removed 6 bases at V and 4 bases at J, with 6 bases between. CDR1 is MRHNA and CDR2 is SNTAGT in the germline V gene.

This clonotype was recorded many times. The chain is built from TRBV19 and TRBJ2-7, with 10 bases that match TRBD1. The CDR3 is 14 amino acids. V was pared by 7 bases and J by 7 bases, with 10 bases of the junction left unmatched. Germline V gene sequence: CDR1 LNHDA, CDR2 SQIVND (reference sequence). In nucleotides, the CDR3 is TGTGCCAGTACTCGGGACAGGGGAACGGGAGAGCAGTACTTC. It specifies CASTRDRGTGEQYF.

In this sample, this clonotype turned up once. This sequence joins TRBV5-1 and TRBJ1-1; unclear D gene. The CDR3 length is 14 residues. Germline CDR1 SGHRS, CDR2 YFSETQ. V was trimmed by 3 bases and J by 1 base, leaving 10 bases between them. CDR3 residues: CASSSAGANTEAFF. The CDR3 DNA sequence: TGCGCCAGCAGCTCAGCGGGAGCGAACACTGAAGCTTTCTTT.

The V call is TRBV6-2 or TRBV6-3, the J call TRBJ2-2, with D maybe TRBD2 (6 bases). The CDR3 runs to 13 residues. The V gene's germline CDR1 is MNHEY and CDR2 SVGEGT. Trimming stripped 4 bases from V and 8 bases from J, with 11 bases between. Written as DNA, the CDR3 is TGTGCCAGCAGTTCCAGACTAGAGGGGGAGCTGTTTTTT. This codes for CASSSRLEGELFF.

This clonotype was seen ten or more times. CDR3 bases: TGTGCCAGCAGCCGACAGGATGGAGCGGGGTCGCTCACCGGGGAGCTGTTTTTT. Encoded protein: CASSRQDGAGSLTGELFF. V gene TRBV14 combines with J gene TRBJ2-2; D may be TRBD2 (7 bases). The germline CDR1 and CDR2 sequences are SGHDN and FVKESK. The CDR3 runs 18 residues. Trimming removed 4 bases from V and 4 bases from J, with 22 bases in between.

This clonotype has a single count. As the CDR3 is not closed by the conserved phenylalanine or tryptophan, this likely results from a read error. The rearrangement links TRBV11-3 to TRBJ1-6; D gene unclear. Germline V gives CDR1 SGHNT, CDR2 YENEEA. This CDR3 contains 13 residues. V lost 6 bases, J lost 9 bases, and 12 bases lay in between. The CDR3 coding sequence is TGTGCCAGCAGTCGACGGGAGCGTTCACCCCTCCACTGT. This gives the protein CASSRRERSPLHC.

This clonotype was seen ten or more times. CDR3 residues: CASSLGGQSETQYF. In nucleotides, the CDR3 is TGTGCCAGCAGTTTAGGAGGACAGTCGGAGACCCAGTACTTC. V is TRBV12-3 or TRBV12-4 and J is TRBJ2-5; D possibly corresponds to TRBD1 (6 bases). V was clipped by 1 base and J by 5 bases, with 11 bases between them. The CDR3 length is 14 residues.

This clonotype was seen ten or more times. The CDR3 DNA is TGCAGTGCTAGGATACAGGGGAGGGGAGCTTACGAGCAGTACTTC. Residues: CSARIQGRGAYEQYF. This chain uses TRBV20-1 with TRBJ2-7, with D perhaps TRBD1 or TRBD2 (7 bases each). CDR1 DFQATT and CDR2 SNEGSKA come from the germline V gene (reference sequence). The germline V and J ends were trimmed by 3 bases and 4 bases, with 19 bases remaining between them. This CDR3 contains 15 residues.

This clonotype was seen repeatedly, ten times or more. This chain connects TRBV25-1 to TRBJ2-3, with D hard to call. There are 16 residues in the CDR3. CDR1 is MGHDK, CDR2 SYGVNS, per germline. Trimming took off 1 base at V and 2 bases at J, with 13 bases between the two ends. CDR3 DNA sequence: TGTGCCAGCAGTGAATCCCAAGGCGGTTCCACAGATACGCAGTATTTT. Its protein is CASSESQGGSTDTQYF.

This clonotype was counted at least ten times. V is TRBV24-1 and J is TRBJ2-1; D is possibly TRBD1 (6 bases). Germline V gene sequence: CDR1 KGHDR, CDR2 SFDVKD. The length of the CDR3 is 14 residues. Trimming removed 3 bases at V and 3 bases at J, with 8 bases between. In nucleotides, the CDR3 is TGTGCCACCAGTGATGGACAGATCTACAATGAGCAGTTCTTC. It codes for CATSDGQIYNEQFF.

On this clonotype itself: A single base separates this from a much larger clone, so it may be a read error. The CDR3 end shows no conserved phenylalanine or tryptophan, and so a read error is likely. The chain employs TRBV9 and TRBJ2-7; D unclear. CDR3 length: 13 residues. The V end was cut by 0 bases, the J end by 3 bases, with 7 bases between. CDR1 is SGDLS and CDR2 is YYNGEE in the germline V gene. This CDR3 is CASSVEDGYEQYS. CDR3 in DNA: TGTGCCAGCAGCGTAGAGGATGGCTACGAGCAGTACTCC.

Of note for this clonotype: Being one base from a much bigger clone, this may be a read error. V and J are TRBV7-2 and TRBJ2-3, with TRBD2 as a possible D gene (5 bases). This CDR3 spans 15 amino acids. Per the germline V gene, CDR1 is SGHTA and CDR2 is FQGNSA. The CDR3 sequence is CGSSLWVLEQDTQYF. DNA for the CDR3: TGTGGCAGCAGCTTATGGGTACTAGAACAAGATACGCAGTATTTT.

This chain connects TRBV6-1 to TRBJ2-2; D not certain. The CDR3 extends over 12 amino acids. Germline CDR1 and CDR2: MNHNS and SASEGT. V was pared by 11 bases and J by 4 bases, with 11 bases between. The CDR3 bases are TGTGCCGCAACGATAGGCACCGGGGAGCTGTTTTTT. Its protein product is CAATIGTGELFF.

CDR3 in DNA: TGTGCCAGCAGTGGCCAGCGGGAGCTGTTTTTT. Amino acids: CASSGQRELFF. The chain has TRBV6-6 and TRBJ2-2; D gene unclear. Trimming pared 5 bases from V and 9 bases from J, leaving 7 bases between. CDR1 and CDR2 (germline): MNHNY, SVGAGI (reference sequence). This CDR3 is built from 11 residues.

This clonotype was observed at least ten times. The rearrangement links TRBV7-8 to TRBJ1-3; D is unclear. Germline V lookup: CDR1 SGHVS, CDR2 FQNEAQ. This CDR3 region has 14 residues. The V end was cut by 1 base, the J end by 0 bases, with 4 bases between. The CDR3 loop is CASSLEASGNTIYF. The CDR3 nucleotides read TGTGCCAGCAGCTTAGAAGCCTCTGGAAACACCATATATTTT.

This clonotype has ten or more counts. V usage is TRBV5-1 and J usage is TRBJ2-3; 8 bases match TRBD2. The V gene end was trimmed by 0 bases and the J gene end by 5 bases; junction bases not matched to a gene: 5. Germline V gene data show CDR1 as SGHRS and CDR2 as YFSETQ. CDR3 length: 15 amino acids. The CDR3: CASSLVVGRGDTQYF. CDR3 nucleotide sequence: TGCGCCAGCAGCTTGGTCGTCGGGAGGGGAGATACGCAGTATTTT.

This clonotype was found a few times. A much larger clone sits a single nucleotide away, making a read error possible. The chain combines TRBV5-1 with TRBJ2-5; 9 nucleotides agree with TRBD2. The CDR3 totals 16 residues. Germline loops: CDR1 SGHRS, CDR2 YFSETQ. Trimming took 4 bases from V and 5 from J; bases not matched to a gene: 12. Here the CDR3 DNA reads TGCGCCAGCAGCATACTCTTTAGCGGGAGCGTGGAGACCCAGTACTTC. The encoded protein is CASSILFSGSVETQYF.

This sequence joins TRBV6-2 or TRBV6-3 and TRBJ2-3; 8 bases match TRBD1. The CDR3 has 17 amino acids. The germline gives CDR1 MNHEY, CDR2 SVGEGT. The J segment lost 0 bases and the V segment lost 7 bases, leaving 12 bases of the junction unmatched. The CDR3 region is CASNHPRGPTSTDTQYF. The CDR3 DNA reads TGTGCCAGCAACCACCCCAGGGGGCCCACTAGCACAGATACGCAGTATTTT.

In its sample, this clonotype was seen many times. This chain joins TRBV7-2 and TRBJ2-1; TRBD2 aligns across 11 bases. This CDR3 comprises 20 residues. Germline CDR1 reads SGHTA; CDR2 reads FQGNSA. Losses at the gene ends were 5 bases for V and 6 bases for J; bases not matched to a gene: 21. The CDR3: CASSPWGTLAGGTTRNEQFF. CDR3 bases: TGTGCCAGCAGCCCCTGGGGGACTCTAGCGGGAGGCACAACCCGCAATGAGCAGTTCTTC.